This is a list of T cell receptor beta chains from one sample in a study of molecular identifiers for immune sequencing clone quantification. Via MiXCR, TCRdb re-called the PCR reads, giving one row per CDR3 protein. Among under 350,000 distinct CDR3 sequences listed, roughly 23% were seen once. The sample was naive CD8+ T cells from blood, with Jurkat cell RNA spiked in. These receptors originate from a human donor in good health. Some libraries in this study had Jurkat cell RNA spiked in. Both conserved end residues are part of each CDR3. Each record gives: CDR3 protein, CDR3 DNA, D gene, clone size, V gene, J gene. The D gene is left open where the match is weak. The size of a clone is reported for some rows only, either as once, few or many, or as a class for expanded clones.

CDR3 protein: CASSFGFGEAFF
CDR3 DNA: TGTGCCAGCAGTTTCGGCTTTGGTGAGGCTTTCTTT
D gene: -
clone size: -
V gene: TRBV12-3/TRBV12-4
J gene: TRBJ1-1

CDR3 protein: CAWSRASTDTQYF
CDR3 DNA: TGTGCCTGGAGTCGAGCCAGCACAGATACGCAGTATTTT
D gene: -
clone size: -
V gene: TRBV30
J gene: TRBJ2-3

CDR3 protein: CASSSRIHTEAFF
CDR3 DNA: TGTGCCAGCAGTAGTCGAATTCACACTGAAGCTTTCTTT
D gene: -
clone size: -
V gene: TRBV2
J gene: TRBJ1-1

CDR3 protein: CASSQDVTYEQYF
CDR3 DNA: TGCGCCAGCAGCCAAGATGTTACCTACGAGCAGTACTTC
D gene: -
clone size: many
V gene: TRBV4-1
J gene: TRBJ2-7

CDR3 protein: CASRVGIEQYF
CDR3 DNA: TGTGCCAGCAGGGTCGGGATCGAGCAGTACTTC
D gene: -
clone size: -
V gene: TRBV11-2
J gene: TRBJ2-7

CDR3 protein: CAWSVDNSYEQYF
CDR3 DNA: TGTGCCTGGAGTGTGGACAACTCCTACGAGCAGTACTTC
D gene: -
clone size: many
V gene: TRBV30
J gene: TRBJ2-7

CDR3 protein: CASQEDTQYF
CDR3 DNA: TGTGCCAGTCAGGAGGATACGCAGTATTTT
D gene: -
clone size: many
V gene: TRBV28
J gene: TRBJ2-3

CDR3 protein: CASSLAAGQVSTDTQYF
CDR3 DNA: TGTGCCAGCAGCTTAGCGGCCGGACAGGTTAGCACAGATACGCAGTATTTT
D gene: TRBD1
clone size: -
V gene: TRBV7-9
J gene: TRBJ2-3

CDR3 protein: CSAKTTTSGGTSTDTQYF
CDR3 DNA: TGCAGTGCTAAGACCACTACTAGCGGGGGGACTAGCACAGATACGCAGTATTTT
D gene: TRBD2
clone size: few
V gene: TRBV20-1
J gene: TRBJ2-3

CDR3 protein: CASSPDRSTSTDTQYF
CDR3 DNA: TGTGCCAGCAGCCCAGACCGGTCCACTAGCACAGATACGCAGTATTTT
D gene: -
clone size: many
V gene: TRBV7-9
J gene: TRBJ2-3

CDR3 protein: CASSPPGGGGTSTDTQYF
CDR3 DNA: TGTGCCAGCAGTCCCCCCGGTGGTGGGGGGACTAGCACAGATACGCAGTATTTT
D gene: -
clone size: many
V gene: TRBV12-3/TRBV12-4
J gene: TRBJ2-3